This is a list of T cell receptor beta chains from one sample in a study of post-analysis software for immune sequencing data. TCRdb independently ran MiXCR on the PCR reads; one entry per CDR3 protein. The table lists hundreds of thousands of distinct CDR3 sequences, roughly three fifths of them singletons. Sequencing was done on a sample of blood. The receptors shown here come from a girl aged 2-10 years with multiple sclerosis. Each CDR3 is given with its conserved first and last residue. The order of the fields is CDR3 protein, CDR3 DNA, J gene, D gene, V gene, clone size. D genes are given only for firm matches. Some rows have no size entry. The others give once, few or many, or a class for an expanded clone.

CASSDTLAGATDTQYF	TGTGCCAGCAGTGACACGCTAGCGGGAGCTACAGATACGCAGTATTTT	TRBJ2-3	TRBD2	TRBV6-4	many
CASSLALDTQYF	TGTGCCAGCAGCTTAGCTCTGGATACGCAGTATTTT	TRBJ2-3	.	TRBV5-1	many
CASSSRDTSTDTQYF	TGTGCCAGCAGCTCCCGGGACACCAGCACAGATACGCAGTATTTT	TRBJ2-3	.	TRBV7-2	.
CASSQAGGPGNEQFF	TGTGCCAGCAGCCAAGCGGGAGGGCCGGGGAATGAGCAGTTCTTC	TRBJ2-1	TRBD2	TRBV3-1	few
CASTPGGEADTQYF	TGTGCCAGCACCCCGGGGGGCGAGGCAGATACGCAGTATTTT	TRBJ2-3	.	TRBV12-3/TRBV12-4	few
CASSSTGAGEKLFF	TGTGCCAGCAGTTCGACAGGGGCAGGGGAAAAACTGTTTTTT	TRBJ1-4	TRBD1	TRBV27	.
CSAPLLAGVETQYF	TGCAGCGCCCCGCTGCTAGCGGGGGTAGAGACCCAGTACTTC	TRBJ2-5	TRBD2	TRBV29-1	few
CASSSTSGTDEQYF	TGTGCCAGCAGTTCGACCAGCGGGACCGACGAGCAGTACTTC	TRBJ2-7	TRBD2	TRBV6-5	.
CASSLLDGGGFVHEQYF	TGCGCCAGCAGCTTGTTGGACGGGGGGGGATTCGTCCACGAGCAGTACTTC	TRBJ2-7	TRBD2	TRBV5-1	.
CASSLAGRLNTEAFF	TGTGCCAGCAGCTTAGCCGGACGGTTGAACACTGAAGCTTTCTTT	TRBJ1-1	.	TRBV7-3	few
CSARDQASGSYEQYF	TGCAGTGCTAGAGATCAGGCTAGCGGCTCCTACGAGCAGTACTTC	TRBJ2-7	TRBD2	TRBV20-1	.
CATSTGSQETQYF	TGCGCCACCTCGACGGGCTCCCAAGAGACCCAGTACTTC	TRBJ2-5	.	TRBV5-1	.
CASSQDGRADGYTF	TGCGCCAGCAGCCAAGATGGCAGGGCTGATGGCTACACCTTC	TRBJ1-2	.	TRBV4-3	.
CSARRGTSGRRWDQETQYF	TGCAGTGCTAGGAGAGGGACTAGCGGGAGACGGTGGGACCAAGAGACCCAGTACTTC	TRBJ2-5	TRBD2	TRBV20-1	few
CASSLHPETYSYEQYF	TGTGCCAGCAGTTTACATCCAGAGACGTACTCCTACGAGCAGTACTTC	TRBJ2-7	.	TRBV27	few
CAISVTGRETQYF	TGTGCCATCAGTGTGACAGGGAGGGAGACCCAGTACTTC	TRBJ2-5	.	TRBV10-3	.
CASSYSKRQAREGYTF	TGTGCCAGCAGTTACTCAAAGCGACAGGCTAGGGAAGGCTACACCTTC	TRBJ1-2	.	TRBV6-5	.
CASSEGGGGSYNEQFF	TGCGCCAGCAGTGAGGGGGGAGGGGGCTCCTACAATGAGCAGTTCTTC	TRBJ2-1	.	TRBV10-2	.
CASSLAGRRTDTQYF	TGTGCCAGCAGTTTAGCAGGGAGGAGGACAGATACGCAGTATTTT	TRBJ2-3	.	TRBV12-3/TRBV12-4	.
CASSKAGGTDTQYF	TGTGCCAGCAGTAAAGCGGGAGGCACAGATACGCAGTATTTT	TRBJ2-3	TRBD2	TRBV6-5	.
CSVVSQGGNQPQHF	TGCAGCGTTGTGTCCCAGGGGGGCAATCAGCCCCAGCATTTT	TRBJ1-5	TRBD1	TRBV29-1	.
CASSPFGGSTDTQYF	TGTGCCAGCAGCCCCTTTGGCGGAAGCACAGATACGCAGTATTTT	TRBJ2-3	.	TRBV9	.
CAWSERAGANVLTF	TGTGCCTGGAGTGAAAGAGCGGGGGCCAACGTCCTGACTTTC	TRBJ2-6	.	TRBV30	.
CATSRDRRGFGDTQYF	TGTGCCACCAGCAGAGATCGAAGGGGATTCGGAGATACGCAGTATTTT	TRBJ2-3	.	TRBV15	few
CASSLGTGATGTQYF	TGCGCCAGCAGCTTGGGAACTGGGGCAACGGGTACGCAGTATTTT	TRBJ2-3	.	TRBV5-1	.
CSAELAESSYNEQFF	TGCAGTGCCGAACTAGCTGAGAGCTCCTACAATGAGCAGTTCTTC	TRBJ2-1	.	TRBV20-1	.
CASSLGTVVQETQYF	TGTGCCAGCAGCTTAGGGACGGTAGTCCAAGAGACCCAGTACTTC	TRBJ2-5	.	TRBV7-9	few
CASGGTGIYEQYF	TGCGCCAGCGGAGGGACAGGGATCTACGAGCAGTACTTC	TRBJ2-7	TRBD1	TRBV5-1	.
CSVSRRQGGAGELFF	TGCAGTGTTAGTCGGCGGCAGGGAGGAGCCGGGGAGCTGTTTTTT	TRBJ2-2	.	TRBV20-1	.
CASSLISGELFF	TGTGCCAGCAGCTTAATCTCCGGGGAGCTGTTTTTT	TRBJ2-2	.	TRBV7-3	.
CASSLTDYNEQFF	TGTGCCAGCAGTTTGACAGACTACAATGAGCAGTTCTTC	TRBJ2-1	.	TRBV28	few
CACEQNRVGRQNTEAFF	TGTGCCTGCGAACAAAACAGAGTGGGACGGCAGAACACTGAAGCTTTCTTT	TRBJ1-1	.	TRBV30	.
CASSPRFDAGEQFF	TGTGCCAGCAGCCCCCGGTTTGACGCTGGTGAGCAGTTCTTC	TRBJ2-1	.	TRBV7-7	few